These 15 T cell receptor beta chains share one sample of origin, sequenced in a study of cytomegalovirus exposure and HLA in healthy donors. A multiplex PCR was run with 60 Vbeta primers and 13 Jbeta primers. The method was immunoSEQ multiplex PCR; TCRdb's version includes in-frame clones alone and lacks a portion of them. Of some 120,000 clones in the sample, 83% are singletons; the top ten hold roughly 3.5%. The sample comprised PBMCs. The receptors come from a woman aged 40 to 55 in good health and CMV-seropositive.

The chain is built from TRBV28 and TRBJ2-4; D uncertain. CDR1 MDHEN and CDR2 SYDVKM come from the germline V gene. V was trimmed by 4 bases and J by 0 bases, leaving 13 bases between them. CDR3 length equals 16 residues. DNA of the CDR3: TGTGCCAGCAGTTCCCTTCCCTTCGGAGCCAAAAACATTCAGTACTTC. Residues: CASSSLPFGAKNIQYF.

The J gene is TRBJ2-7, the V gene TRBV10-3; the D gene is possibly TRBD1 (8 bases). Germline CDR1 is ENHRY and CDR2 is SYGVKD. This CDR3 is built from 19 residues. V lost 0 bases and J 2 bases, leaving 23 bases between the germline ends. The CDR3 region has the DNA TGTGCCATCAGTGAGTCGAGCGGAATACAGGGGGGGGTCCCCTACGAGCAGTACTTC. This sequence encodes CAISESSGIQGGVPYEQYF.

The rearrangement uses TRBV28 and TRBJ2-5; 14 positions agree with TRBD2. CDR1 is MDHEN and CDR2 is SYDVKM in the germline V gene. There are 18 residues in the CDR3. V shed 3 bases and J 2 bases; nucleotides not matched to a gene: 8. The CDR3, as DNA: TGTGCCAGCAGTTTCCCGGGACTAGCGGGAGTGCTACAAGAGACCCAGTACTTC. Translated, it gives CASSFPGLAGVLQETQYF. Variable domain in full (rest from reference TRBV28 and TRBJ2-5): DVKVTQSSRYLVKRTGEKVFLECVQDMDHENMFWYRQDPGLGLRLIYFSYDVKMKEKGDIPEGYSVSREKKERFSLILESASTNQTSMYLCASSFPGLAGVLQETQYFGPGTRLLVL.

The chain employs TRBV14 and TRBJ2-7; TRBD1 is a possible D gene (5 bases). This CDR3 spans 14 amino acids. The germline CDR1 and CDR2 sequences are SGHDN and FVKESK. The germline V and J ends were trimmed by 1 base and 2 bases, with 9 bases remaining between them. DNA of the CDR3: TGTGCCAGCAGCCAAGTAGCAGGGCCCTACGAGCAGTACTTC. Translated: CASSQVAGPYEQYF.

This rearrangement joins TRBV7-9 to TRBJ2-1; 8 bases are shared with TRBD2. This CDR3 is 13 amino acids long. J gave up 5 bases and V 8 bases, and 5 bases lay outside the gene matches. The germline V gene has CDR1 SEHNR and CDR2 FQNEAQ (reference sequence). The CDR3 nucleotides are TGTGCCAGCGAGCGGGAGCCAAACAATGAGCAGTTCTTC. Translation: CASEREPNNEQFF.

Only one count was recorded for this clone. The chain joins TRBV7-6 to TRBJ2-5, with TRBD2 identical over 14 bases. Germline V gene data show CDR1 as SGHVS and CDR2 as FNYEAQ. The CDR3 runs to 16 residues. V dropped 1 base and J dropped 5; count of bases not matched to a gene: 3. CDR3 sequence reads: CASSLGLAGGRETQYF. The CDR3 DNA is TGTGCCAGCAGCTTAGGACTAGCGGGAGGGCGGGAGACCCAGTACTTC.

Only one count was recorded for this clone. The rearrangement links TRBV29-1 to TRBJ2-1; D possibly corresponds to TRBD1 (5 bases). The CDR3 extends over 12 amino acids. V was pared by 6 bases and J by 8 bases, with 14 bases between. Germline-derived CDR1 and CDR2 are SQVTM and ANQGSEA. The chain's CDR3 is CSVEQDRHEQFF. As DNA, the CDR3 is TGCAGCGTCGAACAGGATAGGCATGAGCAGTTCTTC.

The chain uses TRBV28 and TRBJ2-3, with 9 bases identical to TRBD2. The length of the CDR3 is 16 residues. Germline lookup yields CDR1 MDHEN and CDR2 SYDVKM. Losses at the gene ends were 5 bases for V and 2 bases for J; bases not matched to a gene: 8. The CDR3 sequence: CASSPELAGYTDTQYF. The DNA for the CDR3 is TGTGCCAGCAGTCCCGAGCTAGCGGGATACACAGATACGCAGTATTTT.

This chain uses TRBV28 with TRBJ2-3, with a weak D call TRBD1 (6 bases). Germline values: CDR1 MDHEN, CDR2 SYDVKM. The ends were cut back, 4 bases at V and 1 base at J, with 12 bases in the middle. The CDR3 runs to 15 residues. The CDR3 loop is CASSSSRTGTDTQYF. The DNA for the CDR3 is TGTGCCAGCAGTTCCTCGAGGACAGGCACAGATACGCAGTATTTT.

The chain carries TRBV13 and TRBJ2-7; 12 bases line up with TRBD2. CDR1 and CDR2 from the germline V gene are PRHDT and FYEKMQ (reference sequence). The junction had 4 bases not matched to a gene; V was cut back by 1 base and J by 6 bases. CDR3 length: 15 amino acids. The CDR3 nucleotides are TGTGCCAGCAGCTTAGCACTAGCGGGAGGTGGCGAGCAGTACTTC. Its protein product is CASSLALAGGGEQYF. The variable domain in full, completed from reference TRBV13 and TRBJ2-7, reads AAGVIQSPRHLIKEKRETATLKCYPIPRHDTVYWYQQGPGQDPQFLISFYEKMQSDKGSIPDRFSAQQFSDYHSELNMSSLELGDSALYFCASSLALAGGGEQYFGPGTRLTVT.

The DNA for the CDR3 is TGTGCCAGCAGTTTATCGATAGGGGCATCCTACGAGCAGTACTTC. Translating gives CASSLSIGASYEQYF. The V gene is TRBV27, the J gene TRBJ2-7, with D perhaps matching TRBD1 (5 bases). V lost 0 bases and J 1 base, leaving 10 bases between the germline ends. The germline gives CDR1 MNHEY, CDR2 SMNVEV (reference sequence). The CDR3 runs 15 residues.

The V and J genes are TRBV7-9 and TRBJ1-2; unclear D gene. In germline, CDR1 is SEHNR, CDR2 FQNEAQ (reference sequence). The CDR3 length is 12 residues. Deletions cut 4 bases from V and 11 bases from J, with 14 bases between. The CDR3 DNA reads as TGTGCCAGCAGCTCCGGCTACCGGGAGTACACCTTC. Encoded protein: CASSSGYREYTF.

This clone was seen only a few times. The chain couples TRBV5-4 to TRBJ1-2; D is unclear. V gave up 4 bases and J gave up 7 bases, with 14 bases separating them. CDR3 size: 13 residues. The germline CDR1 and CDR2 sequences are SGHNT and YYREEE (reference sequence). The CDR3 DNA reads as TGTGCCAGCAGCCTGGCGTCTCGGTTTGGCTACACCTTC. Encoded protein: CASSLASRFGYTF.

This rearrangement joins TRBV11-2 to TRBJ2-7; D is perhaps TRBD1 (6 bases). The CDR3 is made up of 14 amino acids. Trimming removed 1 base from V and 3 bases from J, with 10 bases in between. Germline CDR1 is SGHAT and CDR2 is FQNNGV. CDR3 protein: CASSLAGTHYEQYF. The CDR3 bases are TGTGCCAGCAGCTTAGCTGGGACACACTACGAGCAGTACTTC.

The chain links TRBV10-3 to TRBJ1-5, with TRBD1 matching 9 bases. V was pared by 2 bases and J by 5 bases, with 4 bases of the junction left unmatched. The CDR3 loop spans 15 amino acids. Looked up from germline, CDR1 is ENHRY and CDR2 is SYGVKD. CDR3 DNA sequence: TGTGCCATCAGTGAGACAGGGGGCCTCGATCAGCCCCAGCATTTT. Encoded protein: CAISETGGLDQPQHF.